The 28 T cell receptor beta chains below were found in one sample sequenced in a study of regulatory T cells in long-lasting Graves disease. Arm-PCR of CDR3 regions and iRepertoire HTBI primers were used to build TCR beta libraries. From the multiplex PCR reads, TCRdb called clonotypes with MiXCR, one entry per CDR3 protein. The sample records hundreds of thousands of distinct CDR3 sequences, about 20% being singletons. Time point given: persistent/refractory GD, antithyroid drugs over 5 years with positive TRAb. There was RNA extracted from PBMCs, and the TCR library was made from it. Material: peripheral blood mononuclear cells (PBMCs), obtained when the disease was refractory, from a patient treated with antithyroid drugs. These receptor sequences come from a female donor with Graves disease.

The chain is built from TRBV30 and TRBJ1-1, with D unclear. The germline V and J ends were trimmed by 1 base and 0 bases, with 12 bases remaining between them. Germline V gene data show CDR1 as GTSNPN and CDR2 as SVGIG (reference sequence). The CDR3 covers 15 residues. In nucleotides, the CDR3 is TGTGCCTGGAGTGCGTTCACGGGTCTGAACACTGAAGCTTTCTTT. This codes for CAWSAFTGLNTEAFF. The full variable domain, in which reference TRBV30 and TRBJ1-1 provide the parts outside the CDR3, is SQTIHQWPATLVQPVGSPLSLECTVEGTSNPNLYWYRQAAGRGLQLLFYSVGIGQISSEVPQNLSASRPQDRQFILSSKKLLLSDSGFYLCAWSAFTGLNTEAFFGQGTRLTVV.

This clonotype was counted only a few times. The chain combines TRBV2 with TRBJ2-5; D remains unclear. The CDR3 contains 12 residues. Germline V CDR1 and CDR2: SNHLY, FYNNEI. V lost 5 bases and J lost 5, with 9 bases in between. The chain's CDR3 is CASSSSAETQYF. CDR3 sequence (DNA): TGTGCCAGCAGTTCCAGCGCGGAGACCCAGTACTTC.

For this clonotype: This clone may be a read error of a much larger clone one base away. CDR3 region: CAWTANTEASF. In DNA, the CDR3 is TGTGCCTGGACAGCGAACACTGAAGCTTCCTTT. The chain joins TRBV30 to TRBJ1-1; D is ambiguous. This CDR3 region has 11 residues. Germline V gene data show CDR1 as GTSNPN and CDR2 as SVGIG (reference sequence).

J is TRBJ1-6 and V is TRBV18, with D uncertain. V dropped 2 bases and J dropped 5 bases, with 10 bases sitting between them. This CDR3 region has 15 residues. The germline V gene has CDR1 KGHSH and CDR2 LQKENI. CDR3 bases: TGTGCCAGCTCACCAGTGGCAGGAAATAATTCACCCCTCCACTTT. Translated: CASSPVAGNNSPLHF.

V gene TRBV25-1 combines with J gene TRBJ2-7; TRBD1 or TRBD2 may be the D gene (6 bases each). Germline CDR1 reads MGHDK; CDR2 reads SYGVNS. V lost 7 bases to trimming and J lost 4 bases, with 17 bases between them. There are 14 residues in the CDR3. The CDR3 loop reads CASIYSGGGYEQYF. CDR3 bases: TGTGCCAGCATATATAGCGGAGGGGGTTACGAGCAGTACTTC.

The chain combines TRBV9 with TRBJ1-1; D call uncertain. This CDR3 region has 14 residues. Deletions cut 5 bases from V and 5 bases from J, with 16 bases between. Germline-derived CDR1 and CDR2 are SGDLS and YYNGEE. The CDR3 DNA sequence: TGTGCCAGCAGTTTACTAGCGGGTTCAACTGAAGCTTTCTTT. This gives the protein CASSLLAGSTEAFF.

The gene calls are TRBV7-9 and TRBJ1-2; tentative D call: TRBD1 (6 bases). Per the germline V gene, CDR1 is SEHNR and CDR2 is FQNEAQ (reference sequence). V lost 5 bases and J 8 bases, leaving 15 bases between the germline ends. The CDR3 has 13 residues. The CDR3 is CASSPTQGRGYTF. In DNA, the CDR3 is TGTGCCAGCAGCCCGACACAGGGAAGGGGCTACACCTTC.

This clonotype was observed many times. The chain couples TRBV6-1 to TRBJ2-5, with TRBD2 identical over 8 bases. This CDR3 comprises 14 residues. Germline lookup yields CDR1 MNHNS and CDR2 SASEGT. Trimming removed 4 bases from V and 1 base from J; junction bases left unmatched: 2. This CDR3 is CASSAAGGQETQYF. In DNA form, the CDR3 reads TGTGCCAGCAGTGCGGCGGGAGGCCAAGAGACCCAGTACTTC.

The table lists this clonotype with many counts. This chain connects TRBV3-1 to TRBJ1-2; no firm D call. The length of the CDR3 is 17 residues. CDR1 LGHDT and CDR2 YNNKEL come from the germline V gene (reference sequence). Trimming cost V 1 base and J 6 bases, with 21 bases left between them. CDR3 loop: CASSQAGLTVSGDGYTF. In DNA, the CDR3 is TGTGCCAGCAGCCAAGCCGGATTAACAGTTTCAGGTGATGGCTACACCTTC.

The sample holds many counts of this clonotype. The chain has TRBV28 and TRBJ1-1, with D tentatively TRBD1 (6 bases). The CDR3 extends over 13 amino acids. Trimming pared 8 bases from V and 4 bases from J, leaving 14 bases between. CDR1 and CDR2 from the germline V gene are MDHEN and SYDVKM. The CDR3 loop is CASHPKGVTEAFF. CDR3 coding DNA: TGTGCCAGCCATCCGAAGGGGGTCACTGAAGCTTTCTTT.

This clonotype was seen a handful of times. A much larger clone is a single base away; this may be a read error. The chain combines TRBV3-1 with TRBJ1-6; D perhaps matches TRBD1 (5 bases). The CDR3 is made up of 16 amino acids. In germline, CDR1 is LGHDT, CDR2 YNNKEL (reference sequence). With 3 bases removed from V and 6 bases from J, the gap between germline ends came to 15 bases. The DNA of the CDR3 is TGTGCCAGCAGCCACCGGGGACTCCCAGCTAATTCACCCCTCCACTTT. It encodes CASSHRGLPANSPLHF.

This chain links TRBV5-1 with TRBJ2-5; D not resolved. Trimming took off 5 bases at V and 0 bases at J, with 11 bases between the two ends. Germline values: CDR1 SGHRS, CDR2 YFSETQ. CDR3 length: 14 residues. CDR3 nucleotides: TGCGCCAGCAGTCGCCCCCATGACCAAGAGACCCAGTACTTC. Its protein is CASSRPHDQETQYF.

This clonotype was seen at least ten times. The chain is built from TRBV5-6 and TRBJ2-7; weak D call: TRBD1 (5 bases). V was cut by 2 bases and J by 2 bases, with 14 bases left in between. CDR3 length: 15 residues. Germline CDR1 and CDR2: SGHDT and YYEEEE. CDR3: CASSFRQPPPYEQYF. CDR3 DNA sequence: TGTGCCAGCAGCTTCCGACAGCCGCCCCCCTACGAGCAGTACTTC.

The sample holds a few counts of this clonotype. The chain recombines TRBV11-2 with TRBJ2-1; D is undetermined. From germline, CDR1 is SGHAT and CDR2 FQNNGV. This CDR3 spans 17 amino acids. Trimming pared 4 bases from V and 0 bases from J, leaving 16 bases between. The DNA of the CDR3 is TGTGCCAGCAGCTCACCCCGTCGGGCTAGCTCCTACAATGAGCAGTTCTTC. This codes for CASSSPRRASSYNEQFF.

This clonotype has a count of ten or more. This chain uses TRBV18 with TRBJ1-1; TRBD1 might be the D (5 bases). Trimming removed 1 base from V and 4 bases from J, with 7 bases in between. The CDR3 covers 13 residues. Looked up from germline, CDR1 is KGHSH and CDR2 is LQKENI. CDR3 in DNA: TGTGCCAGCTCACCACAGGGGTCCACTGAAGCTTTCTTT. Its translation: CASSPQGSTEAFF.

This clonotype was seen repeatedly, ten times or more. This sequence joins TRBV29-1 and TRBJ1-2; 9 bases agree with TRBD1. The junction had 8 bases not matched to a gene; V was cut back by 1 base and J by 8 bases. From germline, CDR1 is SQVTM and CDR2 ANQGSEA. The CDR3 contains 14 residues. CDR3 residues: CSVEVQQGAGGYTF. The CDR3 nucleotides are TGCAGCGTTGAAGTTCAACAGGGGGCAGGGGGCTACACCTTC. The full variable domain, in which reference TRBV29-1 and TRBJ1-2 provide the parts outside the CDR3, is SAVISQKPSRDICQRGTSLTIQCQVDSQVTMMFWYRQQPGQSLTLIATANQGSEATYESGFVIDKFPISRPNLTFSTLTVSNMSPEDSSIYLCSVEVQQGAGGYTFGSGTRLTVV.

Many counts were recorded for this clonotype. This chain links TRBV18 with TRBJ2-7; D may be TRBD1 (5 bases). Germline V CDR1 and CDR2: KGHSH, LQKENI. This CDR3 region has 15 residues. V was cut by 3 bases and J by 2 bases, with 14 bases left in between. Here the CDR3 reads CASSPLGATTYEQYF. The DNA for the CDR3 is TGTGCCAGCTCACCCTTAGGGGCGACAACCTACGAGCAGTACTTC.

The J gene is TRBJ1-1, the V gene TRBV20-1; the D is unclear. V lost 0 bases to trimming and J lost 1 base, with 15 bases between them. Germline assignment: CDR1 DFQATT and CDR2 SNEGSKA (reference sequence). The CDR3 runs to 16 residues. The CDR3 DNA reads TGCAGTGCTAGAGATCATATTGGGCACGCGAACACTGAAGCTTTCTTT. Its translation is CSARDHIGHANTEAFF.

This clonotype came up a few times. The chain carries TRBV27 and TRBJ2-7; TRBD2 aligns across 11 bases. This CDR3 has 18 amino acids. Germline CDR1 reads MNHEY; CDR2 reads SMNVEV (reference sequence). V gave up 1 base and J gave up 4 bases; unmatched junction bases: 12. The CDR3 protein is CASSLFAGASGRRYEQYF. DNA for the CDR3: TGTGCCAGCAGTTTATTTGCAGGGGCTAGCGGGAGGCGGTACGAGCAGTACTTC.

The chain has TRBV29-1 and TRBJ1-2, with D possibly matching TRBD1 (5 bases). This CDR3 has 14 residues. The germline CDR1 and CDR2 sequences are SQVTM and ANQGSEA. Trimming stripped 0 bases from V and 7 bases from J, with 15 bases between. The CDR3 sequence is CSVEERGVGGGYTF. In DNA form, the CDR3 reads TGCAGCGTTGAAGAACGAGGGGTGGGTGGTGGCTACACCTTC.

The CDR3 DNA reads as TGTGCCAGCAGTGAATGGATCCGGAATGGCTACACCTTC. Its translation: CASSEWIRNGYTF. V gene TRBV6-1 combines with J gene TRBJ1-2; D is unclear. The V end lost 2 bases, the J end lost 6 bases, and 10 bases lay between the germline ends. There are 13 residues in the CDR3. Germline loops: CDR1 MNHNS, CDR2 SASEGT.

V gene TRBV5-1 combines with J gene TRBJ2-6, with unresolved D. V dropped 2 bases and J dropped 0 bases, with 6 bases sitting between them. CDR1 SGHRS and CDR2 YFSETQ come from the germline V gene. The CDR3 runs 15 residues. CDR3 nucleotides: TGCGCCAGCAGCTTAGTTTACTCTGGGGCCAACGTCCTGACTTTC. It encodes CASSLVYSGANVLTF.

Notes on this clonotype: This may arise from a read error, as a much more abundant clone is one base away. The V and J genes are TRBV11-2 and TRBJ2-4; TRBD1 matches 7 bases. Germline values: CDR1 SGHAT, CDR2 FQNNGV. The CDR3 loop spans 14 amino acids. CDR3 nucleotide sequence: TGTACCAGCAGCCTACAGGGGGCCAAAAACATTCAGTACTTC. As protein: CTSSLQGAKNIQYF.

Only a few counts were recorded for this clonotype. The rearrangement uses TRBV5-1 and TRBJ2-5; 8 bases fit TRBD1. This CDR3 region has 16 residues. V lost 4 bases to trimming and J lost 4 bases; unmatched junction nucleotides: 12. Germline V gives CDR1 SGHRS, CDR2 YFSETQ. The CDR3: CASSPKTIDRGETQYF. The CDR3 region has the DNA TGCGCCAGCAGCCCCAAAACCATCGACAGGGGAGAGACCCAGTACTTC.

The chain employs TRBV10-3 and TRBJ1-1; TRBD1 agrees at 7 bases. The CDR3 totals 13 residues. The ends lost 7 bases at V and 0 bases at J; junction bases unmatched: 2. CDR1 is ENHRY, CDR2 SYGVKD, per germline. The CDR3 reads CAITRGLNTEAFF. The CDR3 DNA follows: TGTGCCATCACAAGGGGGCTGAACACTGAAGCTTTCTTT.

V and J are TRBV2 and TRBJ1-2; D is unresolved. Trimming pared 5 bases from V and 1 base from J, leaving 11 bases between. Germline loops: CDR1 SNHLY, CDR2 FYNNEI. This CDR3 is built from 14 residues. CDR3 bases: TGTGCCAGCAGTCCCGACACCTTTAACTATGGCTACACCTTC. Translating it yields CASSPDTFNYGYTF.

The sample holds a few counts of this clonotype. Here the CDR3 DNA reads TGTGCCAGCAATCCAATGGGACAAAGGGGAGAGACCCAGTACTTC. Encoded protein: CASNPMGQRGETQYF. This sequence joins TRBV7-2 and TRBJ2-5; D possibly corresponds to TRBD1 (6 bases). The CDR3 totals 15 residues. Germline V gives CDR1 SGHTA, CDR2 FQGNSA. V dropped 7 bases and J dropped 4 bases, with 19 bases sitting between them.

Only a few counts were recorded for this clonotype. The chain combines TRBV20-1 with TRBJ2-5, with D perhaps TRBD2 (5 bases). This CDR3 spans 13 amino acids. Germline V gene lookup returns CDR1 DFQATT and CDR2 SNEGSKA (reference sequence). Trimming took off 3 bases at V and 0 bases at J, with 8 bases between the two ends. CDR3 bases: TGCAGTGCTAGGAGGGTGGACCAAGAGACCCAGTACTTC. Protein product: CSARRVDQETQYF.